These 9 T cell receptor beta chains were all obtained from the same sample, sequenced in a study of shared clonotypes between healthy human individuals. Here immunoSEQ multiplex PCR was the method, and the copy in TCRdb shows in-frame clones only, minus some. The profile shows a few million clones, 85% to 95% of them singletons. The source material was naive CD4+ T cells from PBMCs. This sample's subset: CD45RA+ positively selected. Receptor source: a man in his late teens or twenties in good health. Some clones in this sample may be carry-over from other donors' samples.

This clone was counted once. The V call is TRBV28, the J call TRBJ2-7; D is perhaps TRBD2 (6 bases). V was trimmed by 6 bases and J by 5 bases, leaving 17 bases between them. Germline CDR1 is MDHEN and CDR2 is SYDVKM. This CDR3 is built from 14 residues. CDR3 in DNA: TGTGCCAGCAGGGGGGGAGGAAGGTGGAACGAGCAGTACTTC. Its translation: CASRGGGRWNEQYF.

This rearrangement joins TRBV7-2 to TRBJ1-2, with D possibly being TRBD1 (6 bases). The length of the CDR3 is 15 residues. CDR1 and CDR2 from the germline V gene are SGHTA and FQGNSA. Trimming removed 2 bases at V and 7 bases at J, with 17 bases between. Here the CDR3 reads CASSLIGGTSFGYTF. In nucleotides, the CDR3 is TGTGCCAGCAGCTTAATAGGGGGTACTTCGTTTGGCTACACCTTC.

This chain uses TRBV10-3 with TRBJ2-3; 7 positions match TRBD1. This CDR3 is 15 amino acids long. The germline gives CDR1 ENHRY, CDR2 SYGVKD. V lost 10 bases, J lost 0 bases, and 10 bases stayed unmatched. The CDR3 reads CATSGQAASTDTQYF. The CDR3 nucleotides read TGTGCCACCAGCGGACAGGCTGCTAGCACAGATACGCAGTATTTT.

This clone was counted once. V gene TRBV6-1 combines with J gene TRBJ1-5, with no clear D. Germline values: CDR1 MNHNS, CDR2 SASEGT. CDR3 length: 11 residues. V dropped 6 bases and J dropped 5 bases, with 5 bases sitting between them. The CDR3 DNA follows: TGTGCCAGCAGGGGAGATCAGCCCCAGCATTTT. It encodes CASRGDQPQHF.

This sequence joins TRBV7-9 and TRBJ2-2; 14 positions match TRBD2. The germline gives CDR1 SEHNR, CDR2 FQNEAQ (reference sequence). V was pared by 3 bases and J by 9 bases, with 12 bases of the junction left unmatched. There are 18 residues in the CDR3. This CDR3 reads CASSFRPGTSGSVRELFF. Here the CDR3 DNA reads TGTGCCAGCAGCTTCCGTCCCGGGACTAGCGGGAGCGTCCGGGAGCTGTTTTTT.

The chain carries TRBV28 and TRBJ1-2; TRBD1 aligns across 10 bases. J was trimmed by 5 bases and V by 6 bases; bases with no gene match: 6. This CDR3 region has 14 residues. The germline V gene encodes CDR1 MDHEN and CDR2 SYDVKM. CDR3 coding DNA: TGTGCCAGCAGGGACAGGGGGACGGAATATGGCTACACCTTC. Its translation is CASRDRGTEYGYTF.

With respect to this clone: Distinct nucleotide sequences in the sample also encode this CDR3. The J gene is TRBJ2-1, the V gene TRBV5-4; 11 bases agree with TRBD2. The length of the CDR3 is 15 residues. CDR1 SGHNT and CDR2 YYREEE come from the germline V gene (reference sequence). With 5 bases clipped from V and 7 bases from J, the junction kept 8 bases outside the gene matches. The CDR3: CASSPGTSGYNEQFF. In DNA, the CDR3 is TGTGCCAGCAGTCCCGGGACTAGCGGTTATAATGAGCAGTTCTTC.

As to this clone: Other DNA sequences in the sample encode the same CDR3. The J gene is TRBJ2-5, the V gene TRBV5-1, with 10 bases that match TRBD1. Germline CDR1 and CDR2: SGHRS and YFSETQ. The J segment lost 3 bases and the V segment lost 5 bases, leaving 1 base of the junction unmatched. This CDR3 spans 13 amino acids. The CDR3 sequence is CASRTGGKETQYF. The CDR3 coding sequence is TGCGCCAGCAGGACAGGGGGCAAAGAGACCCAGTACTTC. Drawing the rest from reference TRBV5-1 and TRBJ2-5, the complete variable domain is KAGVTQTPRYLIKTRGQQVTLSCSPISGHRSVSWYQQTPGQGLQFLFEYFSETQRNKGNFPGRFSGRQFSNSRSEMNVSTLELGDSALYLCASRTGGKETQYFGPGTRLLVL.

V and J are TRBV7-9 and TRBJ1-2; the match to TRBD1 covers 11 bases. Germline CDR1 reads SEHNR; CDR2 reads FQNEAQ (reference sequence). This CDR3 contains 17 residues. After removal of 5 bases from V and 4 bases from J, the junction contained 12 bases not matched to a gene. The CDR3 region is CASSLRDRGKIGYGYTF. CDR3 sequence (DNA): TGTGCCAGCAGCCTCCGGGACAGGGGGAAAATCGGCTATGGCTACACCTTC.